The 13 T cell receptor beta chains presented below share a single source sample, sequenced in a study of blood T cell repertoires in COVID-19. Data came from immunoSEQ multiplex PCR; TCRdb stores just in-frame clones and leaves some out. Among over 200,000 clones listed, about nine tenths were seen once. The sample was peripheral blood. These TCRs come from a man in his fifties or sixties with COVID-19, enrolled during active disease.

This clone appeared once. V usage is TRBV2 and J usage is TRBJ1-1; 9 nucleotides agree with TRBD1. The germline V gene has CDR1 SNHLY and CDR2 FYNNEI. The trim removed 6 bases at V and 5 bases at J, leaving 4 bases unmatched. This CDR3 spans 13 amino acids. CDR3 in DNA: TGTGCCAGCAGGTTGACAGGGGGAACTGAAGCTTTCTTT. Its translation: CASRLTGGTEAFF.

The chain has TRBV19 and TRBJ2-3, with 9 bases matching TRBD1. Looked up from germline, CDR1 is LNHDA and CDR2 is SQIVND (reference sequence). The ends lost 6 bases at V and 0 bases at J; junction bases unmatched: 4. The CDR3 runs to 15 residues. CDR3 sequence reads: CASSLDRGSTDTQYF. CDR3 bases: TGTGCCAGTAGCCTAGACAGGGGGAGCACAGATACGCAGTATTTT.

Turning to this clone: The junction differs from germline at one of its ends, possibly a read error. This sequence joins TRBV4-3 and TRBJ2-2; possible D gene TRBD2, 5 bases. Germline lookup yields CDR1 LGHNA and CDR2 YSLEER. There are 17 residues in the CDR3. The CDR3 nucleotides are TGCGCCAGCAGCCAAAAACCTTGGACTGTGAACGCCGGGGAGCTGTTTTTT. Translation: CASSQKPWTVNAGELFF.

This rearrangement joins TRBV3-1 (or the pseudogene TRBV3-2) to TRBJ2-7, with 9 bases lining up with TRBD2. Germline loops: CDR1 LGHDT, CDR2 YNNKEL (reference sequence). This CDR3 contains 16 residues. Losses at the gene ends were 0 bases for V and 3 bases for J; bases not matched to a gene: 6. The CDR3: CASSQDLASGIYEQYF. The CDR3 DNA reads TGTGCCAGCAGCCAAGATTTGGCTAGCGGGATCTACGAGCAGTACTTC.

The chain carries TRBV7-9 and TRBJ2-3, with 13 nucleotides matching TRBD2. CDR1 is SEHNR and CDR2 is FQNEAQ in the germline V gene (reference sequence). The CDR3 covers 18 residues. The V segment lost 3 bases and the J segment 2 bases; nucleotides outside the gene matches: 8. Written as DNA, the CDR3 is TGTGCCAGCAGCTTCTACTCACTAGCGGGGGGGAACACAGATACGCAGTATTTT. Protein: CASSFYSLAGGNTDTQYF.

This chain links TRBV11-2 with TRBJ2-5, with a possible D match to TRBD2 (6 bases). The ends were cut back, 1 base at V and 4 bases at J, with 13 bases in the middle. The CDR3 has 15 amino acids. Germline V gene data show CDR1 as SGHAT and CDR2 as FQNNGV. DNA for the CDR3: TGTGCCAGCAGCTTAGGTGGACTATCAATAGAGACCCAGTACTTC. Amino acid sequence: CASSLGGLSIETQYF.

The chain couples TRBV5-4 to TRBJ2-3; D gene unclear. V lost 2 bases and J lost 1, with 2 bases in between. Germline CDR1 and CDR2: SGHNT and YYREEE (reference sequence). The CDR3 has 12 residues. For the CDR3, the DNA is TGTGCCAGCAGCTTCGGCACAGATACGCAGTATTTT. As protein: CASSFGTDTQYF.

This clone was observed a few times. This chain uses TRBV30 with TRBJ1-2; no firm D call. This CDR3 has 13 amino acids. The V gene's germline CDR1 is GTSNPN and CDR2 SVGIG (reference sequence). With 1 base removed from V and 5 bases from J, the gap between germline ends came to 11 bases. The DNA of the CDR3 is TGTGCCTGGAGTGGATTGGGCCAGTATGGCTACACCTTC. Encoded protein: CAWSGLGQYGYTF.

This clone was picked up one time. The chain is built from TRBV27 and TRBJ1-5; D unresolved. The CDR3 totals 13 residues. V was cut by 5 bases and J by 5 bases, with 10 bases left in between. Germline CDR1 MNHEY, CDR2 SMNVEV (reference sequence). CDR3 in amino acids: CASSPTFHQPQHF. CDR3 sequence (DNA): TGTGCCAGCAGTCCTACGTTCCATCAGCCCCAGCATTTT.

The CDR3 reads CATRAQGSVTDTQYF. The CDR3 nucleotides read TGTGCCACCAGAGCACAGGGGTCAGTTACAGATACGCAGTATTTT. This chain joins TRBV15 and TRBJ2-3; 7 bases agree with TRBD1. CDR3 size: 15 residues. CDR1 LNHNV and CDR2 YYDKDF come from the germline V gene (reference sequence). Trimming took 6 bases from V and 3 from J; bases not matched to a gene: 9. Full variable domain (rest looked up from reference TRBV15 and TRBJ2-3): DAMVIQNPRYQVTQFGKPVTLSCSQTLNHNVMYWYQQKSSQAPKLLFHYYDKDFNNEADTPDNFQSRRPNTSFCFLDIRSPGLGDTAMYLCATRAQGSVTDTQYFGPGTRLTVL.

J is TRBJ2-2 and V is TRBV12-1; the DNA was not compared with TRBD1, the D call given in the table. TRBV12-1 is recorded as a pseudogene. CDR3 length: 15 residues. The CDR3 protein is CASSFETLGAGELFF. CDR3 DNA: TGTGCCAGCAGCTTCGAGACATTAGGCGCCGGGGAGCTGTTTTTT.

The chain carries TRBV10-3 and TRBJ2-1; TRBD1 matches at 8 bases. Trimming removed 6 bases from V and 7 bases from J; junction bases left unmatched: 8. This CDR3 has 14 residues. Germline assignment: CDR1 ENHRY and CDR2 SYGVKD. The CDR3 protein is CAIRDRGIMNEQFF. CDR3 nucleotides: TGTGCCATCAGAGACAGGGGTATTATGAATGAGCAGTTCTTC.

V is TRBV29-1 and J is TRBJ2-6; 9 nucleotides line up with TRBD1. Germline V gene sequence: CDR1 SQVTM, CDR2 ANQGSEA. Trimming at V came to 0 bases and at J to 4 bases, leaving 7 bases not matched to a gene. The CDR3 is 17 residues long. The CDR3: CSVEDGGTGQGANVLTF. For the CDR3, the DNA is TGCAGCGTTGAAGATGGGGGGACAGGGCAAGGGGCCAACGTCCTGACTTTC.